This note documents a single T cell receptor (beta chain) sequence. This record belongs to a study of blood T cell repertoires in COVID-19. Source study methods: Estimates of nucleated cell counts were drawn from the amplification of reference gene primers. Clones were read by immunoSEQ multiplex PCR, and TCRdb kept only the in-frame ones, dropping some. V and J calls and clone size are as listed in that table; D and trimming were resolved from the DNA. The repertoire holds about 260,000 clones, 70% to 90% seen once, with 1.5% to 2% in the top ten. Germline assignment: CDR1 SGHNT and CDR2 YYREEE (reference sequence). The length of the CDR3 is 15 residues. J gave up 8 bases and V 4 bases, and 13 bases lay outside the gene matches.

V is TRBV5-4 and J is TRBJ1-2; 8 positions match TRBD1. The source is a man aged 30 to 39 with active or convalescent COVID-19. The sample comprised peripheral blood. The CDR3 here is CASSPTAGGAEGYTF. In nucleotides, the CDR3 is TGTGCCAGCAGCCCGACTGCAGGGGGCGCCGAAGGCTACACCTTC.